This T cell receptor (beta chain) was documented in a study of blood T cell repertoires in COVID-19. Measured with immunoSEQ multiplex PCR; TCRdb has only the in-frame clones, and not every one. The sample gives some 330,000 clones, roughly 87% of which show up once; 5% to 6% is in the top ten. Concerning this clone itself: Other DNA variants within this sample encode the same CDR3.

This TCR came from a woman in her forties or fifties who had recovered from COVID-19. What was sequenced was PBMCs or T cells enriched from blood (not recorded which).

In DNA, the CDR3 is TGCGCCAGCAGCCAAGACAGGGGTGGTAATTCACCCCTCCACTTT. Protein: CASSQDRGGNSPLHF. The chain links TRBV4-3 to TRBJ1-6; possibly TRBD1 for D (6 bases). The ends were cut back, 0 bases at V and 6 bases at J, with 9 bases in the middle. The CDR3 is made up of 15 amino acids. Germline V gene lookup returns CDR1 LGHNA and CDR2 YSLEER.